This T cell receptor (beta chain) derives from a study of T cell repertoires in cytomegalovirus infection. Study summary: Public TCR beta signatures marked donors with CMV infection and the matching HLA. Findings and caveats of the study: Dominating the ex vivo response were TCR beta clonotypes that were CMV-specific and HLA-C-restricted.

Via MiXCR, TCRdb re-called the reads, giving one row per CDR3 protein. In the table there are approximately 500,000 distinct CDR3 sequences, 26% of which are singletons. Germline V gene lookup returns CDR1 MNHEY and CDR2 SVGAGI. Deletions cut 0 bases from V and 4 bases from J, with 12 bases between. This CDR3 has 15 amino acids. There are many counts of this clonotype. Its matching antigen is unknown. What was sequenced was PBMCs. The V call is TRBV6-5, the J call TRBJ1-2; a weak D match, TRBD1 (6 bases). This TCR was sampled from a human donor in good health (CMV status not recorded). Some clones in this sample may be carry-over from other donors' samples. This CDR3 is CASSYSTGYIYGYTF. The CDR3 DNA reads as TGTGCCAGCAGTTACTCAACAGGGTATATCTATGGCTACACCTTC.